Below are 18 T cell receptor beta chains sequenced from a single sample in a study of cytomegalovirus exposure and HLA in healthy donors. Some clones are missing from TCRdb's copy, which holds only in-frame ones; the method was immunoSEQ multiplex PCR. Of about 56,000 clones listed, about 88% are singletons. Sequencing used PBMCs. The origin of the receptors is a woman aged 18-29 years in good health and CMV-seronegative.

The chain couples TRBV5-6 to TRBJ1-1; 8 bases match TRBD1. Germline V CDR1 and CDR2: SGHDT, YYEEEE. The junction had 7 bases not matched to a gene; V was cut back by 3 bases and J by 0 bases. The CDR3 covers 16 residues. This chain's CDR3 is CASSYRTGSLNTEAFF. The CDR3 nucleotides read TGTGCCAGCAGCTACCGGACAGGGTCCTTGAACACTGAAGCTTTCTTT.

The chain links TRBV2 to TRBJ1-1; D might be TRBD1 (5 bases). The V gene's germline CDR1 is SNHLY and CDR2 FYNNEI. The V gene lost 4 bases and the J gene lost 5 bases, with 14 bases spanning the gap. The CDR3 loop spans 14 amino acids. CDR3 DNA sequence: TGTGCCAGCAGTGTAAAGGGGTTGGGGACTGAAGCTTTCTTT. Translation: CASSVKGLGTEAFF.

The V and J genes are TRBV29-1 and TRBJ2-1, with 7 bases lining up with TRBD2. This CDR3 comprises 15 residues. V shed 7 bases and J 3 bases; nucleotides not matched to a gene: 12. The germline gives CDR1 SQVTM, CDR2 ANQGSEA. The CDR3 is CSAVSGPGNYNEQFF. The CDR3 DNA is TGCAGCGCCGTTAGCGGGCCAGGGAACTACAATGAGCAGTTCTTC.

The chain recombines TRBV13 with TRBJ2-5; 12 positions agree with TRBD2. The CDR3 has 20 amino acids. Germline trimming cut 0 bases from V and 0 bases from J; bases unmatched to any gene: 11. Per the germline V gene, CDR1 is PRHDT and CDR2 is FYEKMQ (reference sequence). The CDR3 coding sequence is TGTGCCAGCAGCTTAGGCCGCGGCGAGCTAGCGGGGGGGAACCAAGAGACCCAGTACTTC. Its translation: CASSLGRGELAGGNQETQYF.

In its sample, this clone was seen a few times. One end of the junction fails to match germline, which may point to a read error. The CDR3 loop reads CASSTGNNSPLHF. The CDR3 DNA is TGTGCCAGTAGTACGGGGAATAATTCGCCCCTCCACTTT. The chain joins TRBV19 to TRBJ1-6; D not resolved. This CDR3 is built from 13 residues. Germline V lookup: CDR1 LNHDA, CDR2 SQIVND (reference sequence).

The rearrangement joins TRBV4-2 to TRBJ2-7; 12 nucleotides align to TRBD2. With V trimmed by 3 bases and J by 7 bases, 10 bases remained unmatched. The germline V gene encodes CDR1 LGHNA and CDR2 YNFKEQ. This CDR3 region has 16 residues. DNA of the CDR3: TGTGCCAGCAGCCAGCTAGCGGGGGGGAGCGGTTCTGAGCAGTACTTC. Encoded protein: CASSQLAGGSGSEQYF.

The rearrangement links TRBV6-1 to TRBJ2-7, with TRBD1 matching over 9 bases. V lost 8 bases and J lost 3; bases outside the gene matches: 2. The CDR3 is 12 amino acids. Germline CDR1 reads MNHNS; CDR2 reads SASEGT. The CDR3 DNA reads TGTGCCAGCGGGACAGGGATCTACGAGCAGTACTTC. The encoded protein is CASGTGIYEQYF.

CDR3 protein: CASSVGNNEQFF. The CDR3 region has the DNA TGTGCCAGCAGCGTAGGTAACAATGAGCAGTTCTTC. The rearrangement joins TRBV9 to TRBJ2-1; D is uncertain. With 0 bases removed from V and 5 bases from J, the gap between germline ends came to 3 bases. There are 12 residues in the CDR3. Germline-derived CDR1 and CDR2 are SGDLS and YYNGEE.

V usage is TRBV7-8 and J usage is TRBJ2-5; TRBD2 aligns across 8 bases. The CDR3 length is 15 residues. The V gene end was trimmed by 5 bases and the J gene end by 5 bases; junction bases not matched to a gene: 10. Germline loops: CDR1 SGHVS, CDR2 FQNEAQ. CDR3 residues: CASSQPGGSRETQYF. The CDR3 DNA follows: TGTGCCAGCAGCCAACCGGGAGGGAGCCGGGAGACCCAGTACTTC.

CDR3 DNA sequence: TGCAGCGGACGACAGGGGGCAGAGGAAAAACTGTTTTTT. Translated, it gives CSGRQGAEEKLFF. The chain is built from TRBV29-1 and TRBJ1-4; 10 nucleotides agree with TRBD1. The germline V gene has CDR1 SQVTM and CDR2 ANQGSEA. The CDR3 has 13 amino acids. J was trimmed by 8 bases and V by 7 bases; bases with no gene match: 7.

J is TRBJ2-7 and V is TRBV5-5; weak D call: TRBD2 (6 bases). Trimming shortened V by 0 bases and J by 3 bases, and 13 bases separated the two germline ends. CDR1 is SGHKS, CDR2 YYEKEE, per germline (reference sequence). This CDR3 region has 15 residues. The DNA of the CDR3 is TGTGCCAGCAGCTTGGCCGGGATGGGGGGCTACGAGCAGTACTTC. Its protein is CASSLAGMGGYEQYF.

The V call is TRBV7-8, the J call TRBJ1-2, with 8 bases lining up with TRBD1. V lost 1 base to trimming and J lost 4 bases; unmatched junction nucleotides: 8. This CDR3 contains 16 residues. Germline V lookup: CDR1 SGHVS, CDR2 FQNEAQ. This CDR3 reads CASSLGWGQAPYGYTF. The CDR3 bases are TGTGCCAGCAGCTTAGGTTGGGGACAGGCCCCCTATGGCTACACCTTC. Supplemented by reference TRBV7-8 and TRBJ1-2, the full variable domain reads GAGVSQSPRYKVAKRGQDVALRCDPISGHVSLFWYQQALGQGPEFLTYFQNEAQLDKSGLPSDRFFAERPEGSVSTLKIQRTQQEDSAVYLCASSLGWGQAPYGYTFGSGTRLTVV.

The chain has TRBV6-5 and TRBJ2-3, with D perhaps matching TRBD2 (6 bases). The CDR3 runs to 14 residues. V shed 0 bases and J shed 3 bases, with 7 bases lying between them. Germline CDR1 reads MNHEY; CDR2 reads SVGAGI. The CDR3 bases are TGTGCCAGCAGTTACTCTGGGGGGACAGATACGCAGTATTTT. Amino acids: CASSYSGGTDTQYF.

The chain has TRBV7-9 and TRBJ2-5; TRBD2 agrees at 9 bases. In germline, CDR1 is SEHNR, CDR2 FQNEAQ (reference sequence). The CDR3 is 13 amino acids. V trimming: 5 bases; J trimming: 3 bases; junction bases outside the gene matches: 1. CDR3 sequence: CASSRLAEETQYF. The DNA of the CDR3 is TGTGCCAGCAGCCGACTAGCGGAAGAGACCCAGTACTTC. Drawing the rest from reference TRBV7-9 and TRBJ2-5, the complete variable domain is DTGVSQNPRHKITKRGQNVTFRCDPISEHNRLYWYRQTLGQGPEFLTYFQNEAQLEKSRLLSDRFSAERPKGSFSTLEIQRTEQGDSAMYLCASSRLAEETQYFGPGTRLLVL.

The CDR3 is CATRRGGGRGSGNTIYF. The DNA for the CDR3 is TGTGCCACCAGGCGCGGAGGGGGGAGGGGCTCTGGAAACACCATATATTTT. This chain links TRBV15 with TRBJ1-3; D may be TRBD1 (6 bases). V lost 6 bases and J lost 0, with 18 bases in between. CDR1 and CDR2 from the germline V gene are LNHNV and YYDKDF (reference sequence). The CDR3 has 17 amino acids.

In nucleotides, the CDR3 is TGTGCCAGCAGTGAACTTATAGCGGGAGATCCCCGGGGTGAGCAGTTCTTC. As protein: CASSELIAGDPRGEQFF. This chain uses TRBV6-1 with TRBJ2-1; TRBD2 agrees at 9 bases. The germline gives CDR1 MNHNS, CDR2 SASEGT. CDR3 length equals 17 residues. V trimming: 2 bases; J trimming: 9 bases; junction bases outside the gene matches: 14.

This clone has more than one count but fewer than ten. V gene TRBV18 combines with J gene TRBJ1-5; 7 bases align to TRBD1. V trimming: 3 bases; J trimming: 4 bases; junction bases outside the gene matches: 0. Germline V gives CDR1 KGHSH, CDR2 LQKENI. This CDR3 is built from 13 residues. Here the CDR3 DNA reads TGTGCCAGCTCACCGGGACAGAATCAGCCCCAGCATTTT. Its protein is CASSPGQNQPQHF.

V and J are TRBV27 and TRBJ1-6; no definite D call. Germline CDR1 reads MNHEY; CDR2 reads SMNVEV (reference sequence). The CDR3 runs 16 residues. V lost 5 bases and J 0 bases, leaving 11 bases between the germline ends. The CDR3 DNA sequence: TGTGCCAGCAGTCCCCTACAGAGCTCCTATAATTCACCCCTCCACTTT. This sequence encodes CASSPLQSSYNSPLHF.